Listed here is a single T cell receptor (beta chain). This CDR3 is 15 amino acids long. CDR1 is LNHDA and CDR2 is SQIVND in the germline V gene (reference sequence). Trimming cost V 7 bases and J 3 bases; bases outside gene matches: 12. This sample was included in a study of blood T cell repertoires in COVID-19. Study-level information: Sample material is recorded as cDNA or gDNA derived from T cells, B-cell-depleted T cells, or PBMCs.

Source study methods: Quantification of nucleated cells was approximated via reference gene primer amplification. TCRdb's copy holds only in-frame clones and misses some; the assay was immunoSEQ multiplex PCR. V and J calls and clone size are given by that table; D and trimming were obtained from the DNA. Here the sample spans approximately 170,000 clones, more than 65% being singletons. The sample consisted of peripheral blood. The TCR comes from a man between 65 and 80 years old with active or convalescent COVID-19. V and J are TRBV19 and TRBJ2-7; 7 bases align to TRBD2. The CDR3 nucleotides are TGTGCCAGTATGATGGGGACGGGAGGCTACTACGAGCAGTACTTC. It codes for CASMMGTGGYYEQYF.